This passage covers 7 T cell receptor beta chains from one sample sequenced in a study of OX40 agonist ivuxolimab in advanced cancers. Profiled with immunoSEQ multiplex PCR; TCRdb holds only in-frame clones, not every one. The sample records about 84,000 clones, 90% to 95% being singletons. This material consisted of CD4+ or CD8+ T cells sorted from blood, taken in a trial of the OX40 agonist ivuxolimab. Every receptor here comes from an adult with an advanced solid tumor such as melanoma, head and neck, liver or kidney cancer.

The CDR3 sequence is CASSQEAPPEAFF. CDR3 DNA: TGCGCCAGCAGCCAAGAAGCGCCCCCGGAAGCTTTCTTT. The rearrangement uses TRBV4-3 and TRBJ1-1; D ambiguous. Trimming cost V 0 bases and J 8 bases, with 10 bases left between them. This CDR3 has 13 amino acids. Per germline, CDR1 LGHNA and CDR2 YSLEER.

This chain connects TRBV7-9 to TRBJ2-7; D not certain. Trimming removed 5 bases from V and 2 bases from J, with 19 bases in between. This CDR3 contains 16 residues. Germline V gene lookup returns CDR1 SEHNR and CDR2 FQNEAQ (reference sequence). DNA for the CDR3: TGTGCCAGCAGCCCGCCGGAAGTTGGGCGGACCTACGAGCAGTACTTC. It translates to CASSPPEVGRTYEQYF.

This chain uses TRBV9 with TRBJ2-3; D call uncertain. Germline values: CDR1 SGDLS, CDR2 YYNGEE. Trimming took off 3 bases at V and 4 bases at J, with 15 bases between the two ends. This CDR3 is 15 amino acids long. CDR3 protein: CASSGFELAPDTQYF. CDR3 DNA sequence: TGTGCCAGCAGCGGTTTCGAGCTCGCTCCAGATACGCAGTATTTT. The full variable domain, completed using reference TRBV9 and TRBJ2-3, is DSGVTQTPKHLITATGQRVTLRCSPRSGDLSVYWYQQSLDQGLQFLIQYYNGEERAKGNILERFSAQQFPDLHSELNLSSLELGDSALYFCASSGFELAPDTQYFGPGTRLTVL.

This chain connects TRBV7-9 to TRBJ2-1, with 7 nucleotides matching TRBD2. Germline lookup yields CDR1 SEHNR and CDR2 FQNEAQ (reference sequence). Trimming removed 5 bases from V and 7 bases from J; junction bases left unmatched: 8. The CDR3 is made up of 14 amino acids. The CDR3 nucleotides read TGTGCCAGCAGCGGGCGCGGGAGCAGGAATGAGCAGTTCTTC. Its translation is CASSGRGSRNEQFF. The entire variable domain, with the rest obtained from reference TRBV7-9 and TRBJ2-1, is as follows: DTGVSQNPRHKITKRGQNVTFRCDPISEHNRLYWYRQTLGQGPEFLTYFQNEAQLEKSRLLSDRFSAERPKGSFSTLEIQRTEQGDSAMYLCASSGRGSRNEQFFGPGTRLTVL.

The chain uses TRBV9 and TRBJ2-1; D is possibly TRBD1 (6 bases). V was cut by 4 bases and J by 5 bases, with 13 bases left in between. CDR1 is SGDLS and CDR2 is YYNGEE in the germline V gene. CDR3 size: 14 residues. CDR3 bases: TGTGCCAGCAGCCCACGGACAGAGGACAATGAGCAGTTCTTC. Protein: CASSPRTEDNEQFF. Looking up the rest from reference TRBV9 and TRBJ2-1 gives the full variable domain: DSGVTQTPKHLITATGQRVTLRCSPRSGDLSVYWYQQSLDQGLQFLIQYYNGEERAKGNILERFSAQQFPDLHSELNLSSLELGDSALYFCASSPRTEDNEQFFGPGTRLTVL.

The CDR3 sequence: CASRDGTENIQYF. Here the CDR3 DNA reads TGTGCCAGCAGGGATGGGACAGAAAACATTCAGTACTTC. The chain carries TRBV11-2 and TRBJ2-4; 7 bases map to TRBD1. The CDR3 has 13 residues. After removal of 6 bases from V and 5 bases from J, the junction contained 4 bases not matched to a gene. Germline values: CDR1 SGHAT, CDR2 FQNNGV.

The genes are TRBV11-2 and TRBJ2-5; TRBD2 is a possible D gene (6 bases). Germline V gene data show CDR1 as SGHAT and CDR2 as FQNNGV. The V and J ends lost 4 bases and 5 bases respectively, with 8 bases between them. The CDR3 has 12 residues. CDR3 sequence (DNA): TGTGCCAGCAGCTCCGGAGGGGAGACCCAGTACTTC. Its translation is CASSSGGETQYF.